Below are 8 T cell receptor beta chains sequenced from a single sample in a study of control samples from healthy donors and cancer patients. Clones were read by immunoSEQ multiplex PCR, and TCRdb kept only the in-frame ones, dropping some. The sample gives 35,000 to 40,000 clones, 80% to 90% of which show up once; about 22% is in the top ten. The sequenced material came from PBMCs. The receptors come from a woman in her sixties with lung cancer.

CDR3 coding DNA: TGTGCCAGCAGTGTTCCCCCCGGGGGCTACACCTTC. Amino acids: CASSVPPGGYTF. This chain links TRBV2 with TRBJ1-2, with D unclear. The CDR3 totals 12 residues. With 4 bases removed from V and 8 bases from J, the gap between germline ends came to 11 bases. Germline assignment: CDR1 SNHLY and CDR2 FYNNEI.

The chain uses TRBV24-1 and TRBJ2-6; no reliable D call. This CDR3 has 15 amino acids. Deletions cut 4 bases from V and 2 bases from J, with 8 bases between. Germline assignment: CDR1 KGHDR and CDR2 SFDVKD. CDR3 region: CATSDPKAGANVLTF. For the CDR3, the DNA is TGTGCCACCAGTGACCCGAAAGCTGGGGCCAACGTCCTGACTTTC.

This chain links TRBV19 with TRBJ2-5; TRBD1 aligns across 10 bases. This CDR3 is 15 amino acids long. After removal of 6 bases from V and 1 base from J, the junction contained 5 bases not matched to a gene. Per the germline V gene, CDR1 is LNHDA and CDR2 is SQIVND (reference sequence). This CDR3 is CASSRDRGTQETQYF. The CDR3 nucleotides read TGTGCCAGTAGCCGGGACAGGGGCACCCAAGAGACCCAGTACTTC. The whole variable domain, filled in from reference TRBV19 and TRBJ2-5, reads DGGITQSPKYLFRKEGQNVTLSCEQNLNHDAMYWYRQDPGQGLRLIYYSQIVNDFQKGDIAEGYSVSREKKESFPLTVTSAQKNPTAFYLCASSRDRGTQETQYFGPGTRLLVL.

This chain joins TRBV12-5 and TRBJ1-2; possibly TRBD1 for D (6 bases). The V gene lost 6 bases and the J gene lost 8 bases, with 16 bases spanning the gap. The CDR3 is made up of 13 amino acids. The germline V gene encodes CDR1 LGHNT and CDR2 FRNRAP. The CDR3 bases are TGTGCTAGTGGCAACTGGGGGGGCGAAGGCTACACCTTC. Its translation: CASGNWGGEGYTF.

The CDR3 region is CASSVGPGGDTQYF. DNA of the CDR3: TGTGCCAGCAGCGTAGGACCCGGCGGGGATACGCAGTATTTT. The chain employs TRBV9 and TRBJ2-3, with a tentative D call TRBD2 (5 bases). Germline lookup yields CDR1 SGDLS and CDR2 YYNGEE. The CDR3 runs 14 residues. Between the trimmed V and J ends, which lost 0 bases and 6 bases, there was a span of 11 bases.

This clone was picked up one time. V gene TRBV5-4 combines with J gene TRBJ2-7; the D is unclear. This CDR3 comprises 14 residues. The germline V gene encodes CDR1 SGHNT and CDR2 YYREEE (reference sequence). V was pared by 0 bases and J by 1 base, with 8 bases between. The CDR3 DNA sequence: TGTGCCAGCAGCTTGGACTCAATTTCCTACGAGCAGTACTTC. Translated: CASSLDSISYEQYF.

The chain has TRBV3-1 (or the pseudogene TRBV3-2) and TRBJ2-7, with D perhaps assigned TRBD1 or TRBD2 (6 bases each). Germline values: CDR1 LGHDT, CDR2 YNNKEL (reference sequence). This CDR3 has 19 residues. V was pared by 0 bases and J by 1 base, with 22 bases between. The CDR3: CASSQDFLWGATGSYEQYF. The CDR3 DNA follows: TGTGCCAGCAGCCAAGATTTCTTGTGGGGGGCGACAGGTTCCTACGAGCAGTACTTC.

The J gene is TRBJ1-2, the V gene TRBV5-4; D is unclear. The V gene's germline CDR1 is SGHNT and CDR2 YYREEE (reference sequence). The V gene lost 4 bases and the J gene lost 8 bases, with 15 bases spanning the gap. CDR3 length: 13 amino acids. CDR3: CASSPVEKSGYTF. The CDR3 DNA reads as TGTGCCAGCAGCCCCGTTGAGAAGTCGGGCTACACCTTC.